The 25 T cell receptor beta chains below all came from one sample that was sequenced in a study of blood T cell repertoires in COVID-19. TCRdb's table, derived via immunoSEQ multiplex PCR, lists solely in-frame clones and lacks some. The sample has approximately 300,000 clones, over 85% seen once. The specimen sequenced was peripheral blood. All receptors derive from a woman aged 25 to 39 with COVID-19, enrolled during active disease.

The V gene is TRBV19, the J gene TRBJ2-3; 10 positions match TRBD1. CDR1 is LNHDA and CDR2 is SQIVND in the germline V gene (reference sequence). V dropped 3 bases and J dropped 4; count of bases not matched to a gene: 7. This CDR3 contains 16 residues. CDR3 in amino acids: CASSIVGTGVADTQYF. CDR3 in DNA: TGTGCCAGTAGTATCGTGGGGACAGGGGTTGCAGATACGCAGTATTTT. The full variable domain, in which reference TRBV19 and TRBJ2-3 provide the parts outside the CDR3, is DGGITQSPKYLFRKEGQNVTLSCEQNLNHDAMYWYRQDPGQGLRLIYYSQIVNDFQKGDIAEGYSVSREKKESFPLTVTSAQKNPTAFYLCASSIVGTGVADTQYFGPGTRLTVL.

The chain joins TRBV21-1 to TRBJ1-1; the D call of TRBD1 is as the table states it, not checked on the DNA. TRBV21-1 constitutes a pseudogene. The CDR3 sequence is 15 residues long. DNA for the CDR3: TGTGCCAGCGGAAGACAGGACACGGTGGACACTGAAGCTTTCTTT. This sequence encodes CASGRQDTVDTEAFF.

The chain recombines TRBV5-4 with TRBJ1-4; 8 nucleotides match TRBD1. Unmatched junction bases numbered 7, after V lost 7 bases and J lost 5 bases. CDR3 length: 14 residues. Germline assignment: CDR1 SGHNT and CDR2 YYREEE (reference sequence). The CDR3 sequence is CASSSTGENEKLFF. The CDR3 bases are TGTGCCAGCTCTTCGACAGGGGAAAATGAAAAACTGTTTTTT.

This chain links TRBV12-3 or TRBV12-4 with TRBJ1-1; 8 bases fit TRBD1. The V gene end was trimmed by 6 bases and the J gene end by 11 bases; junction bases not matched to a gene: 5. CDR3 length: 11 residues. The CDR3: CASSQTGEAFF. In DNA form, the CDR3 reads TGTGCCAGCAGCCAGACAGGGGAGGCTTTCTTT.

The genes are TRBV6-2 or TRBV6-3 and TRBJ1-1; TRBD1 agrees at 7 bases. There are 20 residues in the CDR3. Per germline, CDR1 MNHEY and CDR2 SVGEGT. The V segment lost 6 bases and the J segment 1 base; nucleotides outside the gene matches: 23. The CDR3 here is CASSPSGQAFETDQNTEAFF. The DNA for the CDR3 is TGTGCCAGCAGCCCATCCGGACAGGCGTTCGAAACCGACCAGAACACTGAAGCTTTCTTT.

The CDR3 loop is CSVELSGNNYGYTF. The CDR3 DNA reads TGCAGCGTTGAATTATCCGGGAACAACTATGGCTACACCTTC. The V call is TRBV29-1, the J call TRBJ1-2; D is ambiguous. CDR1 and CDR2 (germline): SQVTM, ANQGSEA. The CDR3 loop spans 14 amino acids. The V end lost 2 bases, the J end lost 2 bases, and 12 bases lay between the germline ends.

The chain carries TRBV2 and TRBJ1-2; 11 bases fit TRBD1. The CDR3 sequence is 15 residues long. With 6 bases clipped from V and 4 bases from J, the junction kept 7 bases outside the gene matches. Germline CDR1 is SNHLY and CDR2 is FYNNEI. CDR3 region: CASRDRGLPGYGYTF. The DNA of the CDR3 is TGTGCCAGCAGGGACAGGGGGCTTCCGGGCTATGGCTACACCTTC.

The CDR3 is CASSFGQGYTF. The CDR3 DNA reads as TGTGCCAGCAGTTTCGGACAGGGCTACACCTTC. V usage is TRBV6-2 or TRBV6-3 and J usage is TRBJ1-2; the D gene is possibly TRBD1 (6 bases). The CDR3 covers 11 residues. V lost 4 bases, J lost 8 bases, and 8 bases lay in between. Germline V lookup: CDR1 MNHEY, CDR2 SVGEGT.

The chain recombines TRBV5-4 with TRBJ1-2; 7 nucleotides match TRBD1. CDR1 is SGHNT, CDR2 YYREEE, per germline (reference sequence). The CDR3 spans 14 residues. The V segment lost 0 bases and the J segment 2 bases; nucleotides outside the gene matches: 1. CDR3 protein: CASSLGQGNYGYTF. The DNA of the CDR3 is TGTGCCAGCAGCTTGGGACAGGGCAACTATGGCTACACCTTC. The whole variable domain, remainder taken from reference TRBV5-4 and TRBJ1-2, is ETGVTQSPTHLIKTRGQQVTLRCSSQSGHNTVSWYQQALGQGPQFIFQYYREEENGRGNFPPRFSGLQFPNYSSELNVNALELDDSALYLCASSLGQGNYGYTFGSGTRLTVV.

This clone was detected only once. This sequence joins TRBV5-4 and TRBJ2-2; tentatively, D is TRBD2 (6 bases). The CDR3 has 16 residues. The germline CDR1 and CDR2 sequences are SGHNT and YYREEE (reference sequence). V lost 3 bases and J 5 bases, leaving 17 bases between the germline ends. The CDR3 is CASSSKVGGGTGELFF. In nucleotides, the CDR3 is TGTGCCAGCAGCTCGAAAGTGGGTGGAGGGACCGGGGAGCTGTTTTTT.

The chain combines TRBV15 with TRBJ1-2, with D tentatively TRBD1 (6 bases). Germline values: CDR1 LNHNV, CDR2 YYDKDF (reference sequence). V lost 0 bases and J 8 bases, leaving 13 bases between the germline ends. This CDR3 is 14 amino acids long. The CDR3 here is CATSRETGALGYTF. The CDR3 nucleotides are TGTGCCACCAGCAGAGAGACAGGAGCTCTCGGCTACACCTTC.

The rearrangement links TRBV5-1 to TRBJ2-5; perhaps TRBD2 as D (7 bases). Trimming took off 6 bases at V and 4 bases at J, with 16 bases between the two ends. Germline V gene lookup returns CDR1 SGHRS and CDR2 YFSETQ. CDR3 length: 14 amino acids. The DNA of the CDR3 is TGCGCCAGCATCCCGCCGGGGGGCGGAGAGACCCAGTACTTC. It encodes CASIPPGGGETQYF.

CDR3 protein: CASSERDLRGYTF. CDR3 nucleotide sequence: TGTGCCAGCAGTGAAAGGGACTTGAGGGGCTACACCTTC. The chain recombines TRBV2 with TRBJ1-2; weak D call: TRBD1 (5 bases). The CDR3 sequence is 13 residues long. The germline gives CDR1 SNHLY, CDR2 FYNNEI. The ends were cut back, 2 bases at V and 8 bases at J, with 12 bases in the middle.

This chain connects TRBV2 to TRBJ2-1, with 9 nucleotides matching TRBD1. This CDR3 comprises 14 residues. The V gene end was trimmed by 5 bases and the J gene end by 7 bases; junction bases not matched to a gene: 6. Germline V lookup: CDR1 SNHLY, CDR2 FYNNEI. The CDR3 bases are TGTGCCAGCAGTAGGGACAGGGTGTCAAATGAGCAGTTCTTC. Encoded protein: CASSRDRVSNEQFF. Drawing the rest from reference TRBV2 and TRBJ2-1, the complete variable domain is EPEVTQTPSHQVTQMGQEVILRCVPISNHLYFYWYRQILGQKVEFLVSFYNNEISEKSEIFDDQFSVERPDGSNFTLKIRSTKLEDSAMYFCASSRDRVSNEQFFGPGTRLTVL.

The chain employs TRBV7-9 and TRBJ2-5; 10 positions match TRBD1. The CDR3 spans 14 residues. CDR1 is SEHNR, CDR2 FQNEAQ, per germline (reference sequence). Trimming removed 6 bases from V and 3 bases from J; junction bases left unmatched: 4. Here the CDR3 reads CASRTGTGEETQYF. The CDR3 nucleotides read TGTGCCAGCAGAACTGGGACAGGGGAAGAGACCCAGTACTTC.

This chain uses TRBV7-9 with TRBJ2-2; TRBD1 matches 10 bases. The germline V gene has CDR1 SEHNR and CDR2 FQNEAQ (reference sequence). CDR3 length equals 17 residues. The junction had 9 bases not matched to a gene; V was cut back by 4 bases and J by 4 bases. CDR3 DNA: TGTGCCAGCAGCTCCCCCGACAGGGGGCGAGTCACCGGGGAGCTGTTTTTT. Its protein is CASSSPDRGRVTGELFF.

CDR3 residues: CASSRDRALNQPQHF. The CDR3 DNA reads TGTGCCAGTAGTAGGGACAGAGCCCTAAATCAGCCCCAGCATTTT. The genes are TRBV19 and TRBJ1-5, with 7 bases identical to TRBD1. The CDR3 is 15 amino acids. Per germline, CDR1 LNHDA and CDR2 SQIVND (reference sequence). The ends lost 4 bases at V and 4 bases at J; junction bases unmatched: 7.

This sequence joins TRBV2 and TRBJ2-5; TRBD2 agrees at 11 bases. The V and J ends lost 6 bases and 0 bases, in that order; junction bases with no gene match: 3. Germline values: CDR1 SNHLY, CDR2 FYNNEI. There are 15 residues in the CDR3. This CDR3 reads CASSGLAGNQETQYF. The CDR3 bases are TGTGCCAGCAGCGGACTAGCGGGCAACCAAGAGACCCAGTACTTC.

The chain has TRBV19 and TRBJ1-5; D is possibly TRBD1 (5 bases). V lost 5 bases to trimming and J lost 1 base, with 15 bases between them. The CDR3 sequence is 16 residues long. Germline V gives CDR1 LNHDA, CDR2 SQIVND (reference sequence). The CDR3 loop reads CASSDFPQGSNQPQHF. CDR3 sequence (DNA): TGTGCCAGTAGTGATTTTCCGCAGGGCAGCAATCAGCCCCAGCATTTT.

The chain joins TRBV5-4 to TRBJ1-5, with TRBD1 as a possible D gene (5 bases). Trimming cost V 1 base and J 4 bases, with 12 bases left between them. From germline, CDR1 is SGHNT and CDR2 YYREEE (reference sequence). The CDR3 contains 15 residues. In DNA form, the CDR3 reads TGTGCCAGCAGCTTGTGGGGCGCTGGAAATCAGCCCCAGCATTTT. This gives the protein CASSLWGAGNQPQHF.

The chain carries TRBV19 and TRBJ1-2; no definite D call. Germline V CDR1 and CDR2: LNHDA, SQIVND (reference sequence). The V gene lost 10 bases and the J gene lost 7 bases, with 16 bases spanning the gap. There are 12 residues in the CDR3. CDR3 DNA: TGTGCCACCACCTTAGGAGGGCTTGGCTACACCTTC. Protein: CATTLGGLGYTF.

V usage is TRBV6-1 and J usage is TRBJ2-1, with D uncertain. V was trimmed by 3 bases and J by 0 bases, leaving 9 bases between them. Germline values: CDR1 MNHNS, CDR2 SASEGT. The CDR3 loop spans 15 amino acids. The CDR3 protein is CASSDGGSSYNEQFF. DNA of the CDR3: TGTGCCAGCAGTGATGGCGGAAGCTCCTACAATGAGCAGTTCTTC.

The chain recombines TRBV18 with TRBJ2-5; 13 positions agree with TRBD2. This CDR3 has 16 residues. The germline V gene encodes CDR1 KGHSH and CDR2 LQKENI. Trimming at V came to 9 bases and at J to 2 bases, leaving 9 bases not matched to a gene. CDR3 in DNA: TGTGCCAGTTCTAAAAGGACTAGCGGGGGACAAGAGACCCAGTACTTC. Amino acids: CASSKRTSGGQETQYF. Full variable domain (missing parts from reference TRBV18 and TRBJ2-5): NAGVMQNPRHLVRRRGQEARLRCSPMKGHSHVYWYRQLPEEGLKFMVYLQKENIIDESGMPKERFSAEFPKEGPSILRIQQVVRGDSAAYFCASSKRTSGGQETQYFGPGTRLLVL.

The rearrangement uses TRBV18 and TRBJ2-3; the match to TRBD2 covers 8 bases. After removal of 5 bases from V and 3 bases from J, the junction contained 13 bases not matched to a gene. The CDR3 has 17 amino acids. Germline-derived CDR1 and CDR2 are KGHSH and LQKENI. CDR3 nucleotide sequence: TGTGCCAGCTCAAATACCGGGACTAGAGTTTCTACAGATACGCAGTATTTT. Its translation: CASSNTGTRVSTDTQYF.

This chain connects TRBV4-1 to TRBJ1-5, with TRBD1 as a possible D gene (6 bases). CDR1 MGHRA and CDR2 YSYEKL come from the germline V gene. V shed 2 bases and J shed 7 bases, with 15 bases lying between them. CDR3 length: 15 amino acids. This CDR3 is CASSQLGGGRQPQHF. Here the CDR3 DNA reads TGCGCCAGCAGCCAATTGGGGGGGGGCAGACAGCCCCAGCATTTT.